Each of the 25 T cell receptor beta chains below was sequenced from the same sample in a study of blood T cell repertoires in COVID-19. Measured with immunoSEQ multiplex PCR; TCRdb has only the in-frame clones, and not every one. The data contain about 270,000 clones, more than 75% of them singletons. Sequencing was performed on peripheral blood. The receptors shown here come from a woman in her 50s with acute or convalescent COVID-19.

The chain uses TRBV7-2 and TRBJ2-7; unclear D gene. Germline V gives CDR1 SGHTA, CDR2 FQGNSA. The CDR3 has 16 amino acids. The germline V and J ends were trimmed by 1 base and 0 bases, with 13 bases remaining between them. This chain's CDR3 is CASSLGRLLPSYEQYF. The CDR3 DNA reads as TGTGCCAGCAGCTTAGGCAGGCTACTTCCCTCCTACGAGCAGTACTTC.

This clone was seen just once. V usage is TRBV29-1 and J usage is TRBJ1-1; D gene uncertain. CDR1 is SQVTM and CDR2 is ANQGSEA in the germline V gene. V lost 3 bases and J lost 1, with 9 bases in between. CDR3 length: 13 residues. CDR3 sequence (DNA): TGCAGCGTTGATGGCAGAAAGAACACTGAAGCTTTCTTT. Translation gives CSVDGRKNTEAFF.

Note on this clone: Other DNA sequences in the same sample also yield this CDR3. The chain is built from TRBV5-1 and TRBJ2-5; D not resolved. The germline V gene encodes CDR1 SGHRS and CDR2 YFSETQ. Trimming removed 0 bases from V and 4 bases from J, with 4 bases in between. This CDR3 has 12 residues. CDR3 nucleotides: TGCGCCAGCAGCTTGGCCGGAGAGACCCAGTACTTC. It specifies CASSLAGETQYF.

The CDR3 region is CASSPQAGDSYEQYF. CDR3 in DNA: TGTGCCAGCAGCCCCCAAGCGGGAGACTCCTACGAGCAGTACTTC. The V and J genes are TRBV7-9 and TRBJ2-7; 8 nucleotides line up with TRBD2. With V trimmed by 5 bases and J by 0 bases, 6 bases remained unmatched. This CDR3 is built from 15 residues. Germline-derived CDR1 and CDR2 are SEHNR and FQNEAQ (reference sequence).

The chain combines TRBV10-2 with TRBJ2-1; 11 nucleotides agree with TRBD2. The CDR3 is made up of 16 amino acids. V gave up 1 base and J gave up 5 bases; unmatched junction bases: 4. Germline-derived CDR1 and CDR2 are WSHSY and SAAADI. The CDR3 region has the DNA TGCGCCAGCAGTGAGTTTAGCGGGAGGGCAGACAATGAGCAGTTCTTC. Its translation is CASSEFSGRADNEQFF.

The genes are TRBV27 and TRBJ2-1; D remains unclear. CDR3 length equals 16 residues. Germline CDR1 MNHEY, CDR2 SMNVEV (reference sequence). V was pared by 0 bases and J by 2 bases, with 11 bases between. The CDR3 loop is CASSLSALYPYNEQFF. Here the CDR3 DNA reads TGTGCCAGCAGTTTATCTGCTCTCTACCCCTACAATGAGCAGTTCTTC.

The DNA of the CDR3 is TGTGCCAGTAGTACCAGACAGGGGTTCGAGCAGTACTTC. This sequence encodes CASSTRQGFEQYF. The rearrangement uses TRBV19 and TRBJ2-7, with 8 bases lining up with TRBD1. CDR1 and CDR2 (germline): LNHDA, SQIVND (reference sequence). There are 13 residues in the CDR3. Trimming removed 4 bases from V and 6 bases from J; junction bases left unmatched: 5.

This chain uses TRBV25-1 with TRBJ2-5, with 7 bases lining up with TRBD2. Germline V gene sequence: CDR1 MGHDK, CDR2 SYGVNS. This CDR3 contains 14 residues. V shed 6 bases and J 5 bases; nucleotides not matched to a gene: 9. CDR3 amino acids: CASSRGGGSETQYF. The CDR3 nucleotides are TGTGCCAGCAGCCGTGGGGGGGGGTCGGAGACCCAGTACTTC.

This CDR3 is CASSLWHTETQYF. The DNA of the CDR3 is TGTGCCAGCAGTTTATGGCACACAGAGACCCAGTACTTC. The chain carries TRBV28 and TRBJ2-5, with D unclear. Trimming stripped 0 bases from V and 4 bases from J, with 6 bases between. The CDR3 covers 13 residues. Germline-derived CDR1 and CDR2 are MDHEN and SYDVKM.

This clone was seen only a few times. This rearrangement joins TRBV2 to TRBJ2-3, with 7 nucleotides matching TRBD2. The J segment lost 5 bases and the V segment lost 7 bases, leaving 12 bases of the junction unmatched. This CDR3 spans 15 amino acids. Germline CDR1 and CDR2: SNHLY and FYNNEI. The CDR3 DNA reads TGTGCCAGCAAACGACTAGCTTCCCCTCGAGATACGCAGTATTTT. It codes for CASKRLASPRDTQYF. Full variable domain (missing parts from reference TRBV2 and TRBJ2-3): EPEVTQTPSHQVTQMGQEVILRCVPISNHLYFYWYRQILGQKVEFLVSFYNNEISEKSEIFDDQFSVERPDGSNFTLKIRSTKLEDSAMYFCASKRLASPRDTQYFGPGTRLTVL.

V gene TRBV5-4 combines with J gene TRBJ1-6; 7 bases map to TRBD1. V dropped 3 bases and J dropped 6; count of bases not matched to a gene: 6. CDR3 size: 15 residues. CDR1 and CDR2 (germline): SGHNT, YYREEE (reference sequence). CDR3 DNA sequence: TGTGCCAGCAGCTCAGTGGACAGGCCTAATTCACCCCTCCACTTT. It is translated as CASSSVDRPNSPLHF.

The chain has TRBV25-1 and TRBJ1-2, with D uncertain. In germline, CDR1 is MGHDK, CDR2 SYGVNS. Trimming removed 2 bases from V and 4 bases from J, with 17 bases in between. The CDR3 length is 16 residues. The CDR3 DNA reads as TGTGCCAGCAGTGAAGAAGTGGCAGGTCTTGGCTATGGCTACACCTTC. Translation: CASSEEVAGLGYGYTF.

With respect to this clone: Within the sample, other DNA sequences also encode this same CDR3. This chain links TRBV18 with TRBJ2-5, with D tentatively TRBD1 (5 bases). V lost 1 base to trimming and J lost 4 bases, with 7 bases between them. The CDR3 is 13 residues long. Germline V lookup: CDR1 KGHSH, CDR2 LQKENI. The CDR3 reads CASSPRQGETQYF. For the CDR3, the DNA is TGTGCCAGCTCACCACGCCAGGGAGAGACCCAGTACTTC.

This clone occurred a few times. The chain carries TRBV6-9 and TRBJ2-5; TRBD2 agrees at 13 bases. This CDR3 has 15 amino acids. The trim removed 7 bases at V and 5 bases at J, leaving 7 bases unmatched. CDR1 is MNHGY, CDR2 SVAAGI, per germline. CDR3: CASNTSGRAWETQYF. The CDR3 DNA reads as TGTGCCAGCAACACTAGCGGGAGGGCGTGGGAGACCCAGTACTTC.

The count of this clone is one. This sequence joins TRBV3-1 (or the pseudogene TRBV3-2) and TRBJ1-5; no definite D call. Trimming left V 1 base short and J 6 bases short, with 10 bases between. Per the germline V gene, CDR1 is LGHDT and CDR2 is YNNKEL (reference sequence). The CDR3 spans 14 residues. For the CDR3, the DNA is TGTGCCAGCAGCCAAGGTTTGGCGGGTCAGCCCCAGCATTTT. This encodes CASSQGLAGQPQHF.

The V call is TRBV5-1, the J call TRBJ2-1; 13 bases line up with TRBD2. CDR1 and CDR2 from the germline V gene are SGHRS and YFSETQ. The V gene end was trimmed by 2 bases and the J gene end by 5 bases; junction bases not matched to a gene: 1. CDR3 length: 15 amino acids. The CDR3 reads CASSLLAGGDNEQFF. Written as DNA, the CDR3 is TGCGCCAGCAGCTTACTAGCGGGAGGGGACAATGAGCAGTTCTTC.

The genes are TRBV6-5 and TRBJ1-2, with 9 bases lining up with TRBD1. In germline, CDR1 is MNHEY, CDR2 SVGAGI. CDR3 length: 13 residues. Trimming removed 6 bases from V and 7 bases from J; junction bases left unmatched: 6. The CDR3 bases are TGTGCCAGCAGCCAAACAGGGGGCTTTGGCTACACCTTC. Amino acid sequence: CASSQTGGFGYTF.

This chain joins TRBV29-1 and TRBJ2-3; 10 bases agree with TRBD1. Trimming took 1 base from V and 3 from J; bases not matched to a gene: 1. The CDR3 is 14 residues long. Germline V gene sequence: CDR1 SQVTM, CDR2 ANQGSEA. CDR3 residues: CSVEGDRGTDTQYF. The CDR3 region has the DNA TGCAGCGTTGAAGGGGACAGGGGAACAGATACGCAGTATTTT.

This chain links TRBV27 with TRBJ2-2, with 7 bases lining up with TRBD1. Trimming at V came to 2 bases and at J to 0 bases, leaving 6 bases not matched to a gene. There are 17 residues in the CDR3. The germline CDR1 and CDR2 sequences are MNHEY and SMNVEV (reference sequence). CDR3 sequence: CASSLIRDSSNTGELFF. CDR3 bases: TGTGCCAGCAGTTTAATACGGGACAGTTCGAACACCGGGGAGCTGTTTTTT.

The rearrangement uses TRBV6-2 or TRBV6-3 and TRBJ2-3, with 10 bases matching TRBD2. Germline V lookup: CDR1 MNHEY, CDR2 SVGEGT. There are 16 residues in the CDR3. V lost 2 bases and J lost 2; bases outside the gene matches: 4. The CDR3 bases are TGTGCCAGCAGTTACAGAGCGGGAGGGAACACAGATACGCAGTATTTT. Its translation is CASSYRAGGNTDTQYF.

The chain has TRBV11-3 and TRBJ2-5; a possible D gene is TRBD2 (5 bases). Trimming removed 3 bases from V and 1 base from J, with 9 bases in between. CDR1 is SGHNT, CDR2 YENEEA, per germline. The CDR3 spans 14 residues. CDR3 amino acids: CASSFTSGQETQYF. Here the CDR3 DNA reads TGTGCCAGCAGCTTCACGAGCGGCCAAGAGACCCAGTACTTC.

This chain links TRBV19 with TRBJ1-5; D is perhaps TRBD1 (6 bases). Per germline, CDR1 LNHDA and CDR2 SQIVND (reference sequence). The CDR3 extends over 15 amino acids. Trimming stripped 3 bases from V and 0 bases from J, with 9 bases between. The CDR3 DNA reads as TGTGCCAGTAGTATTATAGGGGGTAGCAATCAGCCCCAGCATTTT. This gives the protein CASSIIGGSNQPQHF.

V gene TRBV5-5 combines with J gene TRBJ1-1; 9 nucleotides align to TRBD1. Germline V gene lookup returns CDR1 SGHKS and CDR2 YYEKEE (reference sequence). The junction had 3 bases not matched to a gene; V was cut back by 4 bases and J by 11 bases. The CDR3 spans 11 residues. This CDR3 reads CASSRDRDAFF. The CDR3, as DNA: TGTGCCAGCAGCCGGGACAGGGACGCTTTCTTT.

In its sample, this clone was seen once. This rearrangement joins TRBV29-1 to TRBJ1-5; D may be TRBD1 (6 bases). This CDR3 is 14 amino acids long. From germline, CDR1 is SQVTM and CDR2 ANQGSEA. The V gene lost 2 bases and the J gene lost 2 bases, with 10 bases spanning the gap. CDR3 loop: CSVETGNGNQPQHF. CDR3 DNA: TGCAGCGTTGAAACAGGGAACGGCAATCAGCCCCAGCATTTT.

This clone was counted once. The J gene is TRBJ2-6, the V gene TRBV7-3, with 8 bases matching TRBD2. The CDR3 runs 16 residues. CDR1 SGHTA and CDR2 FQGTGA come from the germline V gene. The V and J ends lost 5 bases and 4 bases, in that order; junction bases with no gene match: 7. DNA of the CDR3: TGTGCCAGCAGCCCCCGGGGGGGTCCAGGGGCCAACGTCCTGACTTTC. Translation gives CASSPRGGPGANVLTF.